This T cell receptor beta chain was sequenced during a study of cytomegalovirus exposure and HLA in healthy donors. A note on this clone: The antigen remains undetermined.

Whole-study findings and limits: The authors confirmed in vitro that three CMV-associated chains were specific for CMV antigens. Later, TCR association rates were found to vary by HLA locus, highest for DRB1 and lowest for HLA-C. Certain indistinguishable V segments, among them TRBV6-2 and TRBV6-3, were excluded.

The V end was cut by 7 bases, the J end by 1 base, with 8 bases between. This CDR3 spans 12 amino acids. Germline lookup yields CDR1 MGHDK and CDR2 SYGVNS. Primers included in the PCR were 60 Vbeta and 13 Jbeta primers. TCRdb keeps only in-frame clones here, not all; method: immunoSEQ multiplex PCR. The sample shows 99,000 or so clones, 75% to 85% of them seen only once. The clonotype originates from a man younger than 30 in good health and CMV-seronegative. The chain combines TRBV25-1 with TRBJ2-7; a possible D gene is TRBD2 (5 bases). Material: PBMCs. The CDR3 is CASTGGSYEQYF. The DNA of the CDR3 is TGTGCCAGCACCGGCGGGTCCTACGAGCAGTACTTC.